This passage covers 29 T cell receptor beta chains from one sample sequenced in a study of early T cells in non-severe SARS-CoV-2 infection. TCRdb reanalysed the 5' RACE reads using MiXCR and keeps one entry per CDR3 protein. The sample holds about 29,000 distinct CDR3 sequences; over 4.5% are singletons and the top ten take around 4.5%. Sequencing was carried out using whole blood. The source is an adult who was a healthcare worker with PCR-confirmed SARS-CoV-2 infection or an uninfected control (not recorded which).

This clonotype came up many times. The CDR3 spells CASSKDTISYEQYF. The DNA of the CDR3 is TGTGCCAGTAGCAAGGACACGATATCCTACGAGCAGTACTTC. The V and J genes are TRBV19 and TRBJ2-7, with D perhaps TRBD1 (5 bases). Germline V CDR1 and CDR2: LNHDA, SQIVND (reference sequence). Deletions cut 6 bases from V and 1 base from J, with 13 bases between. CDR3 length equals 14 residues.

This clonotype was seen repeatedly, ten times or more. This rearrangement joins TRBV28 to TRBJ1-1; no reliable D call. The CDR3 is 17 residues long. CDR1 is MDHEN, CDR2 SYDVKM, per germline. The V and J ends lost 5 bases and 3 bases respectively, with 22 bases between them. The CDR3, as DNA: TGTGCCAGCAGTCCCATTTTCCCACTGGATCCGGACACTGAAGCTTTCTTT. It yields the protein CASSPIFPLDPDTEAFF.

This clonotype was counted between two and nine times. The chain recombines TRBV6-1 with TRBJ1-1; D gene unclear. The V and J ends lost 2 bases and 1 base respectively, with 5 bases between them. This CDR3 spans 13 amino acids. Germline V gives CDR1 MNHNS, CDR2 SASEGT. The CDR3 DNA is TGTGCCAGCAGTGAATTGAGGAACACTGAAGCTTTCTTT. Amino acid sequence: CASSELRNTEAFF.

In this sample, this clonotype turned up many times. CDR3 nucleotide sequence: TGTGCCAGCAAAACCGTGCGGATGAACACTGAAGCTTTCTTT. Its translation: CASKTVRMNTEAFF. V gene TRBV28 combines with J gene TRBJ1-1; D is uncertain. Germline CDR1 MDHEN, CDR2 SYDVKM. With 7 bases removed from V and 0 bases from J, the gap between germline ends came to 12 bases. This CDR3 has 14 amino acids.

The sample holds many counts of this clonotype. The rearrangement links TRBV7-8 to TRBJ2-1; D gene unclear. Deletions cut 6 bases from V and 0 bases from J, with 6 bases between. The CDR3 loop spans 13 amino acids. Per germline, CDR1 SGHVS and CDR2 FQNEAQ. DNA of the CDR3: TGTGCCAGCAGTGGTCGCTCCTACAATGAGCAGTTCTTC. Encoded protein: CASSGRSYNEQFF. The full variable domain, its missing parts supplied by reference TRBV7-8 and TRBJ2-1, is GAGVSQSPRYKVAKRGQDVALRCDPISGHVSLFWYQQALGQGPEFLTYFQNEAQLDKSGLPSDRFFAERPEGSVSTLKIQRTQQEDSAVYLCASSGRSYNEQFFGPGTRLTVL.

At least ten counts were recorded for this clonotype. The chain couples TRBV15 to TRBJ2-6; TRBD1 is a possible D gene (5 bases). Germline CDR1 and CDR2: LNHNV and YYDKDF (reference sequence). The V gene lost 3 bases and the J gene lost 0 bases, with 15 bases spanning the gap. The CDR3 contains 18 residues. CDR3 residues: CATSRDTRAFSGANVLTF. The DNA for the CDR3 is TGTGCCACCAGCAGGGATACCAGGGCCTTCTCTGGGGCCAACGTCCTGACTTTC.

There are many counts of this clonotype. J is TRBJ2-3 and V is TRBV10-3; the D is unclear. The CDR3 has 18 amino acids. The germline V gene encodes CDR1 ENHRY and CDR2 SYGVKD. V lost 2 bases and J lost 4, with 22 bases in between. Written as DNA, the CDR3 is TGTGCCATCAGTGAGCCCTTCCCGGCCAGACGCGCCCCAGATACGCAGTATTTT. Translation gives CAISEPFPARRAPDTQYF.

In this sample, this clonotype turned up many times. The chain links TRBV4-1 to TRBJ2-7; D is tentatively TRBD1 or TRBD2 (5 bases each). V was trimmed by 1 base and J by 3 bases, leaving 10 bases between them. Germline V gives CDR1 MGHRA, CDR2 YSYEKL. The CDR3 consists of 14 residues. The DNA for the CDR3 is TGCGCCAGCAGCCAAGTTGGGGGAGTCTACGAGCAGTACTTC. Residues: CASSQVGGVYEQYF.

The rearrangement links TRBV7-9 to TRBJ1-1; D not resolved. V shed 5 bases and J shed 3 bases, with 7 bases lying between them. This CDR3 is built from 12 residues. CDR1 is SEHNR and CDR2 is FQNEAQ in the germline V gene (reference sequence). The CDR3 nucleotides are TGTGCCAGCAGCCCACGGTACACTGAAGCTTTCTTT. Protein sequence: CASSPRYTEAFF.

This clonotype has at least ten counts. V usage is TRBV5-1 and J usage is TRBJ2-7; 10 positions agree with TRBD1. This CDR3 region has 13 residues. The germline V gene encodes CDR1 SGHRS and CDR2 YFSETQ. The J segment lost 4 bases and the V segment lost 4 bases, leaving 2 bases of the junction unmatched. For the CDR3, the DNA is TGCGCCAGCAGCACGGGACAGGGGTACGAGCAGTACTTC. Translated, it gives CASSTGQGYEQYF.

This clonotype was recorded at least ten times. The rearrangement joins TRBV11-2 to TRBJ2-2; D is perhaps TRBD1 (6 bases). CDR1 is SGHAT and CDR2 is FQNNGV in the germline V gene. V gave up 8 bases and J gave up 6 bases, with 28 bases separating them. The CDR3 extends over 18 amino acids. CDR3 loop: CASHSIRGGLARPGELFF. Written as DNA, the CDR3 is TGTGCCAGCCATTCGATTCGAGGGGGTTTAGCAAGGCCCGGGGAGCTGTTTTTT. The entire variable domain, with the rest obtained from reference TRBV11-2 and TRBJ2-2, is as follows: EAGVAQSPRYKIIEKRQSVAFWCNPISGHATLYWYQQILGQGPKLLIQFQNNGVVDDSQLPKDRFSAERLKGVDSTLKIQPAKLEDSAVYLCASHSIRGGLARPGELFFGEGSRLTVL.

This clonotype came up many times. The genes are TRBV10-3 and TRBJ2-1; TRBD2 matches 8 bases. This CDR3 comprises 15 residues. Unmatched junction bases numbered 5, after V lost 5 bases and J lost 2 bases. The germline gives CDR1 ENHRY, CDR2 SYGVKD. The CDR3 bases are TGTGCCATCAGTCACCCGGGACTAGCCTACAATGAGCAGTTCTTC. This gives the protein CAISHPGLAYNEQFF.

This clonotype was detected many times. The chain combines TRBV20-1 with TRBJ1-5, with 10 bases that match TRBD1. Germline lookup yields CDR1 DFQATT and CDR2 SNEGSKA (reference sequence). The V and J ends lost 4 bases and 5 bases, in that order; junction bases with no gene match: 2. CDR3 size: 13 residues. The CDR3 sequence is CSATGTGDQPQHF. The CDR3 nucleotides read TGCAGTGCTACCGGGACAGGGGATCAGCCCCAGCATTTT.

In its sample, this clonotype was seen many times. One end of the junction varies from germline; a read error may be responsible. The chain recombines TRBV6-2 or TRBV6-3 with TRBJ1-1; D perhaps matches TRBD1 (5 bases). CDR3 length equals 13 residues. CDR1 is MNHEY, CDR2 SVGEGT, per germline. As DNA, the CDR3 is TGTGCCAGCAGTTACGGGCAGGACACTGAAGTTTTCTTT. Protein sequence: CASSYGQDTEVFF.

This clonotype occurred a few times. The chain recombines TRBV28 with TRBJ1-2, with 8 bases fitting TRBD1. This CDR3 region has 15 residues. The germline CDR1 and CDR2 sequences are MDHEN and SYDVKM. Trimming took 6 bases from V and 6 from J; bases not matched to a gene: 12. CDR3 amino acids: CASRGTGQGGNGYTF. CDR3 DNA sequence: TGTGCCAGCAGGGGTACAGGACAGGGTGGTAATGGCTACACCTTC.

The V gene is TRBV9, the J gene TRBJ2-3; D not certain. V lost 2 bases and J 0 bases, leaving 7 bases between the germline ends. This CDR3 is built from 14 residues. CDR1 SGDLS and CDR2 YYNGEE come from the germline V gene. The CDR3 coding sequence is TGTGCCAGCAGCGTTCGTAGTAGCACAGATACGCAGTATTTT. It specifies CASSVRSSTDTQYF.

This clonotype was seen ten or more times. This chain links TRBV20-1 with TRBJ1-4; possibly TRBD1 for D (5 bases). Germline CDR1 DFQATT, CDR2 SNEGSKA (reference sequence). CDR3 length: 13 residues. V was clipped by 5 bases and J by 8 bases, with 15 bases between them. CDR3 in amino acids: CSARDSPQEKLFF. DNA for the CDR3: TGCAGTGCTCGGGACTCGCCCCAGGAAAAACTGTTTTTT.

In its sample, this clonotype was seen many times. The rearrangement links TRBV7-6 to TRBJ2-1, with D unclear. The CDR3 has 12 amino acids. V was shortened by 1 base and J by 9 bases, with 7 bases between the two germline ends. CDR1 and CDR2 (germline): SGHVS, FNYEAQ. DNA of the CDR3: TGTGCCAGCAGCTTAGGTGGCGGTGAGCAGTTCTTC. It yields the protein CASSLGGGEQFF.

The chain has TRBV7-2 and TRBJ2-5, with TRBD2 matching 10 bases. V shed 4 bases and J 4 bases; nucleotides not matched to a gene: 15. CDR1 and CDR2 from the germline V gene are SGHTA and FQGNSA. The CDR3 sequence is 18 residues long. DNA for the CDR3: TGTGCCAGCAGCTCTTATATAGGGCTAGCGGGAGTAGGAGAGACCCAGTACTTC. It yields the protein CASSSYIGLAGVGETQYF.

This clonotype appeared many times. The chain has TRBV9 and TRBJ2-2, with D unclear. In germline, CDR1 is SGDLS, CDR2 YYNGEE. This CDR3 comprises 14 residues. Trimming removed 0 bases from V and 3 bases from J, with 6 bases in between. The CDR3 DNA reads TGTGCCAGCAGCGTAGGAGTTGACACCGGGGAGCTGTTTTTT. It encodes CASSVGVDTGELFF.

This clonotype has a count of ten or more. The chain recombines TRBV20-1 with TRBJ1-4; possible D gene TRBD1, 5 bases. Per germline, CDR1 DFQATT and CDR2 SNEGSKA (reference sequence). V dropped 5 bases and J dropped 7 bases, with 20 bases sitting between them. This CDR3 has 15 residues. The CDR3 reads CSAPVSGRASEKLFF. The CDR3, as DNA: TGCAGTGCTCCCGTCTCGGGCAGGGCGAGTGAAAAACTGTTTTTT.

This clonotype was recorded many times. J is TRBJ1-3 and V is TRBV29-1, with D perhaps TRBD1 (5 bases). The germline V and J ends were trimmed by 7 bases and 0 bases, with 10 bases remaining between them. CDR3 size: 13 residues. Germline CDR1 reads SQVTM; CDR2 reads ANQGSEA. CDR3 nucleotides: TGCAGCGCTGTGACAGACTCTGGAAACACCATATATTTT. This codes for CSAVTDSGNTIYF.

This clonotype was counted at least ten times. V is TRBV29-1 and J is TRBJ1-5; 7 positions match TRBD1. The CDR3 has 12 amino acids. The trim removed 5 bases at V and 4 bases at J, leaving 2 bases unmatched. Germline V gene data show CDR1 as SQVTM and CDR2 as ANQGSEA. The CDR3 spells CSVTGENQPQHF. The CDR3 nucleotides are TGCAGCGTTACAGGGGAAAATCAGCCCCAGCATTTT.

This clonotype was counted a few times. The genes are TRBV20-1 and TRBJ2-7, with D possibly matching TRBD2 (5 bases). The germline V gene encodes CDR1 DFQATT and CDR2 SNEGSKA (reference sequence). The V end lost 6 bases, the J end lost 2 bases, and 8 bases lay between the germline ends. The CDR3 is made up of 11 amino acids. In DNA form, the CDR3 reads TGCAGTGCGAGGGCCACCTACGAGCAGTACTTC. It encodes CSARATYEQYF.

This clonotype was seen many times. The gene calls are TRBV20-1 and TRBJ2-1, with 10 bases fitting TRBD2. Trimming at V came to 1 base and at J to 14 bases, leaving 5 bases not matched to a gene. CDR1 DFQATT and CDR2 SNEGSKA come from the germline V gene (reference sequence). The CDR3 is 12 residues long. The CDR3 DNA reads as TGCAGTGCTAGAGCGGGGGGGACTAGCGAGTTCTTC. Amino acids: CSARAGGTSEFF.

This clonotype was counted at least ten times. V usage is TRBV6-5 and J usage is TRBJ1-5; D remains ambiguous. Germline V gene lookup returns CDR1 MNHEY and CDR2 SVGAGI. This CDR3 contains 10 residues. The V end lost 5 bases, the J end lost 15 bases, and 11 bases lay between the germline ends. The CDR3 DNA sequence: TGTGCCAGCAGTCTATGGACCCGGCATTTT. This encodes CASSLWTRHF.

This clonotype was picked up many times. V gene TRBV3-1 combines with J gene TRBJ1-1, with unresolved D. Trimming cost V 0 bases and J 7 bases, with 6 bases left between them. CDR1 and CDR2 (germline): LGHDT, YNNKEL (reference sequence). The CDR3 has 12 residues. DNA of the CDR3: TGTGCCAGCAGCCAAGACAGTTATGAAGCTTTCTTT. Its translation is CASSQDSYEAFF.

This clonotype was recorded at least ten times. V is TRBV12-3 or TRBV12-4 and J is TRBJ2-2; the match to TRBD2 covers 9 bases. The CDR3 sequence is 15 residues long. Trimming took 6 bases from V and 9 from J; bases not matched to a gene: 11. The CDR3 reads CASSKDSGGFRELFF. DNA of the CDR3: TGTGCCAGCAGCAAGGATAGCGGGGGCTTCCGGGAGCTGTTTTTT.

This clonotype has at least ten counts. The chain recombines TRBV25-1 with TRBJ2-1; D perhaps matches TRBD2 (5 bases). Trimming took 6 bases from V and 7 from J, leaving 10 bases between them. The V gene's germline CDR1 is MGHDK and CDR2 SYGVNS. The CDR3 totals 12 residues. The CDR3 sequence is CASRRAFNEQFF. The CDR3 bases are TGTGCCAGCAGGAGGGCTTTTAATGAGCAGTTCTTC.